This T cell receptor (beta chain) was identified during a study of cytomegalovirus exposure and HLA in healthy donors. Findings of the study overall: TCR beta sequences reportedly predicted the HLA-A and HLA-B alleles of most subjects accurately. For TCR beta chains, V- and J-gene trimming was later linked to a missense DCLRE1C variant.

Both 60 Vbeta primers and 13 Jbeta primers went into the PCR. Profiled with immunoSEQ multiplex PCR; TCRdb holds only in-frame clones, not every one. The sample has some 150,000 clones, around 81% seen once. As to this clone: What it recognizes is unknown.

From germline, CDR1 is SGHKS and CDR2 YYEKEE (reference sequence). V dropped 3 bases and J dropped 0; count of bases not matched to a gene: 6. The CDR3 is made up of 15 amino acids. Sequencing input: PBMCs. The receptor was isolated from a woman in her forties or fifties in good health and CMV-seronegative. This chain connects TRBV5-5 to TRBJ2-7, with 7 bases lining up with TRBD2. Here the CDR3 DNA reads TGTGCCAGCAGCTCCGTCGGGGGGAGCTCCTACGAGCAGTACTTC. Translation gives CASSSVGGSSYEQYF.